A selection of T cell receptor beta chains follows, all from one sample in a study of control samples from healthy donors and cancer patients. Method: immunoSEQ multiplex PCR; TCRdb's copy keeps in-frame clones and lacks some. The sample lists roughly 120,000 clones; about 93% were seen once. What was sequenced was PBMCs. These receptors all come from a man aged 50 to 59 with head and neck cancer. The CDR3 runs from the conserved cysteine through the conserved F or W. D genes are given only for firm matches. A row's size may be missing; if present it is once, few, many or a size class.

CDR3 DNA | CDR3 protein | clone size | J gene | D gene | V gene | CDR3 length
TGCGCCAGCAGCCAAACCCTTTCGACGAGCTCCTATAATTCACCCCTCCACTTT | CASSQTLSTSSYNSPLHF | NA | TRBJ1-6 | NA | TRBV4-3 | 18
TGTGCCAGCAGTGCCTGGACTAGCGGGGGGGCGGTGGATGAGCAGTTCTTC | CASSAWTSGGAVDEQFF | NA | TRBJ2-1 | TRBD2 | TRBV27 | 17
TGCGCCAGCAGCCAGGGTCTCAGGGTTCCCGGGGAGCTGTTTTTT | CASSQGLRVPGELFF | NA | TRBJ2-2 | NA | TRBV4-3 | 15
TGTGCCAGCAGCCTGCAGCGGCTAGGGACAAATGAGCAGTTCTTC | CASSLQRLGTNEQFF | NA | TRBJ2-1 | NA | TRBV3-1/TRBV3-2 | 15
TGTGCCAGCAGCGTAGCGACTAGCGGGGGGGTGGATACGCAGTATTTT | CASSVATSGGVDTQYF | NA | TRBJ2-3 | TRBD2 | TRBV9 | 16
TGTGCCAGCAGCTTGGCCGATGGCGGTGCGGGCGGGTCACCCCTCCACTTT | CASSLADGGAGGSPLHF | NA | TRBJ1-6 | NA | TRBV5-8 | 17
TGTGCCAGTAGTTGGGGGTTCGGTGAAAAACTGTTTTTT | CASSWGFGEKLFF | NA | TRBJ1-4 | NA | TRBV19 | 13
TGTGCCAGCAGCTTGGAGTGGGGAGATACGCAGTATTTT | CASSLEWGDTQYF | NA | TRBJ2-3 | NA | TRBV5-4 | 13
TGTGCCTGGAGCGAGTGGGTACAGGGTGAAAAACTGTTTTTT | CAWSEWVQGEKLFF | NA | TRBJ1-4 | NA | TRBV30 | 14
TGCGCCAGCAGTCAATCGGGCCAGAAGGGCTCCTATAATTCACCCCTCCACTTT | CASSQSGQKGSYNSPLHF | NA | TRBJ1-6 | NA | TRBV23-1 | 18
TGTGCCAGCAGTTACTCAGGGACAGGGACTGAAAAACTGTTTTTT | CASSYSGTGTEKLFF | NA | TRBJ1-4 | TRBD1 | TRBV6-5 | 15
TGTGCCAGCAGCCAAGGGGACCGCTCCCAAGAGACCCAGTACTTC | CASSQGDRSQETQYF | once | TRBJ2-5 | NA | TRBV11-2 | 15
TGTGCCAGCATAGAAGCGGGGGGCCTACGAGGCACAGATACGCAGTATTTT | CASIEAGGLRGTDTQYF | NA | TRBJ2-3 | TRBD2 | TRBV28 | 17
TGTGCCAGCAGCTTAGACCGGATCCTGGGGCACGAGCAGTACTTC | CASSLDRILGHEQYF | NA | TRBJ2-7 | NA | TRBV11-2 | 15
TGTGCCAGCAGCTCGCCTTCGTGGCAGGGGATCAGCGAGCAGTACTTC | CASSSPSWQGISEQYF | NA | TRBJ2-7 | NA | TRBV5-4 | 16
TGTGCCAGCAGCTTCCTGCGGGGGGCCTACACAGATACGCAGTATTTT | CASSFLRGAYTDTQYF | NA | TRBJ2-3 | TRBD2 | TRBV7-2 | 16
TGTGCCAGCAGCCCACAGGGCCAAGAGACCCAGTACTTC | CASSPQGQETQYF | NA | TRBJ2-5 | NA | TRBV7-7 | 13